Listed here are 8 T cell receptor beta chains from one sample, sequenced in a study of CD8+CD57+ T cells in acquired aplastic anemia. Genomic DNA, the template, was used for profiling of the TCR beta VDJ and CDR3. Each CDR3 protein is one row after TCRdb ran MiXCR on the reads. This table holds approximately 170,000 distinct CDR3 sequences, about 45% found once. Patients picked for sequencing had shown CD8+CD57+ cell expansion detected by flow cytometry. Sequencing was carried out using sorted CD4+, CD8+, or CD8+CD57+ T cells (not recorded which) from PBMCs. Receptors originate from a human donor with aplastic anemia.

The V call is TRBV2, the J call TRBJ2-7; weak D call: TRBD1 (6 bases). Germline CDR1 is SNHLY and CDR2 is FYNNEI. Trimming took off 5 bases at V and 3 bases at J, with 14 bases between the two ends. The CDR3 loop spans 14 amino acids. The CDR3 coding sequence is TGTGCCAGCAGTTCTGACAGGACAAACTACGAGCAGTACTTC. The encoded protein is CASSSDRTNYEQYF.

There are many counts of this clonotype. The chain employs TRBV27 and TRBJ1-1; 7 nucleotides align to TRBD1. Unmatched junction bases numbered 1, after V lost 5 bases and J lost 7 bases. The CDR3 is 11 residues long. The germline V gene encodes CDR1 MNHEY and CDR2 SMNVEV (reference sequence). CDR3 DNA sequence: TGTGCCAGCAGTCGGACAGGTGAAGCTTTCTTT. Translating gives CASSRTGEAFF.

CDR3 loop: CASSPAGVTYEQYF. In nucleotides, the CDR3 is TGTGCCAGTAGTCCGGCTGGGGTTACCTACGAGCAGTACTTC. The chain has TRBV19 and TRBJ2-7; D uncertain. CDR1 is LNHDA and CDR2 is SQIVND in the germline V gene (reference sequence). With 5 bases removed from V and 2 bases from J, the gap between germline ends came to 13 bases. The CDR3 has 14 amino acids.

CDR3 region: CASSYSDRGQETQYF. The CDR3 DNA reads as TGTGCCAGCAGTTACTCGGACAGGGGGCAAGAGACCCAGTACTTC. The gene calls are TRBV6-2 or TRBV6-3 and TRBJ2-5, with 10 bases identical to TRBD1. The germline V gene has CDR1 MNHEY and CDR2 SVGEGT. The CDR3 length is 15 residues. The trim removed 0 bases at V and 2 bases at J, leaving 0 bases unmatched.

The J gene is TRBJ2-2, the V gene TRBV3-1; a weak D match, TRBD2 (5 bases). Per germline, CDR1 LGHDT and CDR2 YNNKEL (reference sequence). The CDR3 consists of 15 residues. With 4 bases removed from V and 3 bases from J, the gap between germline ends came to 12 bases. Here the CDR3 reads CASSLGRGYTGELFF. DNA of the CDR3: TGTGCCAGCAGCCTCGGACGGGGATACACCGGGGAGCTGTTTTTT.

The chain employs TRBV10-1 and TRBJ1-4; 7 bases are shared with TRBD1. CDR3 length equals 15 residues. V shed 6 bases and J 7 bases; nucleotides not matched to a gene: 11. CDR1 and CDR2 (germline): WNHNN, SYGVQD (reference sequence). DNA for the CDR3: TGCGCCAGCAGAGGCCGAGACAGGGAGAGTGAAAAACTGTTTTTT. Its protein product is CASRGRDRESEKLFF.

In regard to this clonotype: This may arise from a read error, as a much more abundant clone is one base away. V gene TRBV6-5 combines with J gene TRBJ2-7; TRBD1 matches 7 bases. The CDR3 length is 15 residues. The germline gives CDR1 MNHEY, CDR2 SVGAGI. The CDR3 nucleotides are TGTGCCAGCAGTTACTCGGGACAGAGCTCCTACGGGCAGTACGTC. Encoded protein: CASSYSGQSSYGQYV.

Concerning this clonotype: A read error may account for a junction end that differs from germline. CDR3 in amino acids: CSAPTHRGREKLSF. As DNA, the CDR3 is TGCAGTGCTCCGACCCACAGGGGAAGGGAAAAACTGTCTTTT. The rearrangement uses TRBV29-1 and TRBJ1-4, with 7 bases that match TRBD1. Germline V gene sequence: CDR1 SQVTM, CDR2 ANQGSEA. The CDR3 sequence is 14 residues long.